A selection of T cell receptor beta chains follows, all from one sample in a study of cytomegalovirus exposure and HLA in healthy donors. Produced via immunoSEQ multiplex PCR; TCRdb's table is partial and in-frame only. The table records more than 95,000 clones, over 75% of them present only once. Sequencing was done on a sample of PBMCs. These receptors originate from a woman in her forties in good health and CMV-seropositive. Both conserved end residues are part of each CDR3. The order of the fields is J gene, clone size, D gene, V gene, CDR3 protein, CDR3 DNA. The D gene is left open where the match is weak. The listing skips clone size in some rows; elsewhere it reads once, few, many or a size class.

J: TRBJ2-7; size: -; D: -; V: TRBV5-1; CDR3: CASSLPGLNYEQYF; DNA: TGCGCCAGCAGCTTACCGGGACTTAACTACGAGCAGTACTTC
J: TRBJ2-3; size: -; D: -; V: TRBV18; CDR3: CASSPPGGLSTDTQYF; DNA: TGTGCCAGCTCACCACCGGGCGGGCTAAGCACAGATACGCAGTATTTT
J: TRBJ1-1; size: -; D: -; V: TRBV7-9; CDR3: CASSIFTEAFF; DNA: TGTGCCAGCAGCATCTTCACTGAAGCTTTCTTT
J: TRBJ2-7; size: -; D: TRBD2; V: TRBV9; CDR3: CASSVGAAGREQYF; DNA: TGTGCCAGCAGCGTAGGGGCCGCCGGGAGGGAGCAGTACTTC
J: TRBJ2-3; size: -; D: -; V: TRBV7-3; CDR3: CASSLFGPHTDTQYF; DNA: TGTGCCAGCAGCTTATTTGGGCCTCACACAGATACGCAGTATTTT
J: TRBJ1-1; size: -; D: TRBD1; V: TRBV19; CDR3: CASSPRTGNMNTEAFF; DNA: TGTGCCAGTAGTCCCAGGACAGGGAACATGAACACTGAAGCTTTCTTT
J: TRBJ2-1; size: -; D: TRBD2; V: TRBV11-2; CDR3: CASSLDTGRNEQFF; DNA: TGTGCCAGCAGCTTAGATACCGGGAGGAATGAGCAGTTCTTC
J: TRBJ2-7; size: -; D: TRBD1; V: TRBV29-1; CDR3: CSVGTDFYEQYF; DNA: TGCAGCGTAGGGACAGACTTTTACGAGCAGTACTTC
J: TRBJ1-1; size: -; D: -; V: TRBV5-4; CDR3: CASSFPDSPKAFF; DNA: TGTGCCAGCAGCTTCCCGGACAGCCCAAAAGCTTTCTTT
J: TRBJ2-1; size: -; D: -; V: TRBV28; CDR3: CASSSGGNNNEQFF; DNA: TGTGCCAGCAGTTCTGGAGGGAACAACAATGAGCAGTTCTTC
J: TRBJ1-2; size: -; D: -; V: TRBV7-3; CDR3: CASSLPGLYGYTF; DNA: TGTGCCAGCAGCTTACCCGGACTCTATGGCTACACCTTC
J: TRBJ2-3; size: -; D: -; V: TRBV27; CDR3: CASSSRRGDTQYF; DNA: TGTGCCAGCAGTTCCCGTAGGGGCGATACGCAGTATTTT
J: TRBJ1-2; size: -; D: -; V: TRBV2; CDR3: CASNGDRNYGYTF; DNA: TGTGCCAGCAACGGAGATCGGAACTATGGCTACACCTTC
J: TRBJ2-4; size: -; D: TRBD2; V: TRBV5-6; CDR3: CASSLPPAGGPGAKNIQYF; DNA: TGTGCCAGCAGTCTCCCCCCCGCGGGAGGGCCGGGGGCCAAAAACATTCAGTACTTC
J: TRBJ2-6; size: -; D: -; V: TRBV28; CDR3: CASSLWDSSPSGANVLTF; DNA: TGTGCCAGCAGTTTATGGGACAGTAGCCCCTCTGGGGCCAACGTCCTGACTTTC
J: TRBJ1-1; size: -; D: -; V: TRBV5-4; CDR3: CASSLAPGRSNTEAFF; DNA: TGTGCCAGCAGCTTGGCCCCAGGGCGATCGAACACTGAAGCTTTCTTT
J: TRBJ1-4; size: -; D: TRBD1; V: TRBV27; CDR3: CSKGMGQGASGNEKLFF; DNA: TGTTCCAAAGGGATGGGACAGGGGGCGTCAGGTAATGAAAAACTGTTTTTT
J: TRBJ1-5; size: -; D: -; V: TRBV30; CDR3: CAWTIQGLGNQPQHF; DNA: TGTGCCTGGACCATACAGGGTCTGGGCAATCAGCCCCAGCATTTT
J: TRBJ2-2; size: -; D: -; V: TRBV5-1; CDR3: CASSPAWTESAGELFF; DNA: TGCGCCAGCAGCCCGGCTTGGACTGAATCGGCCGGGGAGCTGTTTTTT
J: TRBJ1-2; size: -; D: TRBD1; V: TRBV4-1; CDR3: CASSQLGQGAYGYTF; DNA: TGCGCCAGCAGCCAATTGGGACAGGGCGCCTATGGCTACACCTTC
J: TRBJ2-5; size: -; D: -; V: TRBV4-1; CDR3: CASSHLSREETQYF; DNA: TGCGCCAGCAGCCACCTCTCCAGGGAAGAGACCCAGTACTTC
J: TRBJ2-3; size: -; D: TRBD2; V: TRBV5-1; CDR3: CASSLGLAGGPSTDTQYF; DNA: TGCGCCAGCAGCTTGGGGCTAGCGGGAGGGCCGAGCACAGATACGCAGTATTTT
J: TRBJ2-3; size: -; D: -; V: TRBV6-6; CDR3: CASSRTPQDTQYF; DNA: TGTGCCAGCAGCCGGACACCCCAGGATACGCAGTATTTT
J: TRBJ2-4; size: -; D: -; V: TRBV19; CDR3: CASSIAPTAAKNIQYF; DNA: TGTGCCAGTAGTATAGCTCCGACAGCAGCCAAAAACATTCAGTACTTC
J: TRBJ2-1; size: few; D: TRBD2; V: TRBV2; CDR3: CASSTGLAGANEQFF; DNA: TGTGCCAGCAGTACAGGGCTAGCGGGAGCCAATGAGCAGTTCTTC
J: TRBJ1-1; size: -; D: -; V: TRBV28; CDR3: CASTHTTTREAFF; DNA: TGTGCCAGCACCCACACCACGACGAGGGAAGCTTTCTTT
J: TRBJ2-6; size: once; D: -; V: TRBV2; CDR3: CASSEARASSGANVLTF; DNA: TGTGCCAGCAGTGAAGCGCGGGCCAGCTCTGGGGCCAACGTCCTGACTTTC
J: TRBJ2-3; size: -; D: TRBD2; V: TRBV29-1; CDR3: CRLPGLAGGGAGTDTQYF; DNA: TGCAGACTACCGGGACTAGCGGGAGGCGGGGCGGGCACAGATACGCAGTATTTT
J: TRBJ1-2; size: -; D: -; V: TRBV21-1; CDR3: CASSKMEVTSTGGYTF; DNA: TGTGCCAGCAGCAAAATGGAGGTCACGAGTACGGGAGGCTACACCTTC
J: TRBJ2-3; size: once; D: TRBD2; V: TRBV28; CDR3: CASSFGLAGGQDTQYF; DNA: TGTGCCAGCAGTTTCGGGCTAGCGGGAGGGCAAGATACGCAGTATTTT
J: TRBJ2-2; size: -; D: TRBD2; V: TRBV6-4; CDR3: CASSDSGTSSTGELFF; DNA: TGTGCCAGCAGTGACTCCGGGACTAGCAGCACCGGGGAGCTGTTTTTT
J: TRBJ2-5; size: -; D: TRBD2; V: TRBV30; CDR3: CAWSGLAGEGETQYF; DNA: TGTGCCTGGAGTGGATTAGCGGGAGAGGGCGAGACCCAGTACTTC
J: TRBJ2-7; size: -; D: TRBD1; V: TRBV28; CDR3: CASSFAGQGSYEQYF; DNA: TGTGCCAGCAGTTTTGCGGGACAGGGCTCCTACGAGCAGTACTTC
J: TRBJ2-3; size: -; D: TRBD2; V: TRBV7-7; CDR3: CASRERLAESTDTQYF; DNA: TGTGCCAGCAGAGAAAGACTAGCGGAGAGCACAGATACGCAGTATTTT
J: TRBJ2-7; size: -; D: -; V: TRBV7-9; CDR3: CASSFWRGEQYF; DNA: TGTGCCAGCAGCTTCTGGAGGGGCGAGCAGTACTTC
J: TRBJ2-5; size: -; D: -; V: TRBV5-1; CDR3: CASSNRTETQYF; DNA: TGCGCCAGCAGTAACAGGACGGAGACCCAGTACTTC
J: TRBJ2-7; size: -; D: TRBD2; V: TRBV6-5; CDR3: CASSSGTSGSKQYF; DNA: TGTGCCAGCAGTTCCGGGACTAGCGGGAGCAAGCAGTACTTC
J: TRBJ2-7; size: -; D: TRBD2; V: TRBV13; CDR3: CASSRLAGGEQYF; DNA: TGTGCCAGCAGCCGACTAGCCGGGGGGGAGCAGTACTTC
J: TRBJ2-7; size: few; D: TRBD2; V: TRBV5-6; CDR3: CASSLYGRAPYEQYF; DNA: TGTGCCAGCAGCTTGTATGGGAGGGCACCCTACGAGCAGTACTTC
J: TRBJ1-1; size: -; D: TRBD1; V: TRBV27; CDR3: CASISGQGRGTEAFF; DNA: TGTGCCAGCATTTCGGGACAGGGTCGTGGTACTGAAGCTTTCTTT
J: TRBJ1-4; size: -; D: TRBD1; V: TRBV5-1; CDR3: CASSPGYRGNEKLFF; DNA: TGCGCCAGCAGCCCCGGGTACAGGGGGAATGAAAAACTGTTTTTT
J: TRBJ2-2; size: -; D: TRBD1; V: TRBV6-5; CDR3: CASSYRTGGRNGELFF; DNA: TGTGCCAGCAGTTATAGGACAGGGGGCAGAAACGGGGAGCTGTTTTTT
J: TRBJ2-3; size: -; D: -; V: TRBV2; CDR3: CASSPGFATDTQYF; DNA: TGTGCCAGCAGTCCAGGCTTCGCCACAGATACGCAGTATTTT
J: TRBJ2-3; size: -; D: -; V: TRBV5-4; CDR3: CASRTDSSDTQYF; DNA: TGTGCCAGCAGAACGGACAGTTCAGATACGCAGTATTTT
J: TRBJ2-1; size: -; D: -; V: TRBV5-4; CDR3: CASSLGQEQFF; DNA: TGTGCCAGCAGCTTGGGCCAGGAGCAGTTCTTC
J: TRBJ2-5; size: few; D: TRBD1; V: TRBV7-9; CDR3: CASSSGGQGTQETQYF; DNA: TGTGCCAGCAGCTCAGGGGGACAGGGGACTCAAGAGACCCAGTACTTC
J: TRBJ1-2; size: -; D: -; V: TRBV5-4; CDR3: CASSSPLLTANYGYTF; DNA: TGTGCCAGCAGCTCCCCCCTGCTCACAGCCAACTATGGCTACACCTTC
J: TRBJ1-2; size: -; D: -; V: TRBV6-1; CDR3: CASSEGSQGYGYTF; DNA: TGTGCCAGCAGTGAAGGGAGCCAGGGCTATGGCTACACCTTC
J: TRBJ1-3; size: few; D: -; V: TRBV7-9; CDR3: CASSLGSGTLRSGNTIYF; DNA: TGTGCCAGCAGCTTAGGCTCCGGGACATTACGCTCTGGAAACACCATATATTTT
J: TRBJ1-2; size: few; D: TRBD1; V: TRBV27; CDR3: CASSLGQHYGYTF; DNA: TGTGCCAGCAGTTTGGGACAGCACTATGGCTACACCTTC
J: TRBJ2-2; size: once; D: -; V: TRBV2; CDR3: CASKGSANTGELFF; DNA: TGTGCCAGCAAAGGTAGCGCCAACACCGGGGAGCTGTTTTTT
J: TRBJ2-4; size: -; D: -; V: TRBV5-6; CDR3: CASSLVGRLAKNIQYF; DNA: TGTGCCAGCAGCTTGGTTGGCAGACTAGCCAAAAACATTCAGTACTTC
J: TRBJ2-1; size: -; D: -; V: TRBV7-9; CDR3: CASSLVQGMNEQFF; DNA: TGTGCCAGCAGCTTAGTGCAGGGGATGAATGAGCAGTTCTTC